This TCR beta chain is from a study of blood T cell repertoires in COVID-19. About the study: The study drew acute and convalescent COVID-19 samples from the United States, Italy and Spain. Sources were T cells, B-cell-depleted T cells, or PBMCs; the material itself was cDNA or gDNA.

V was shortened by 0 bases and J by 5 bases, with 16 bases between the two germline ends. This CDR3 is 16 amino acids long. Per the germline V gene, CDR1 is MNHEY and CDR2 is SVGAGI. Methods used by the authors: By means of reference gene primer amplification, nucleated cell counts were estimated. The assay was immunoSEQ multiplex PCR, and TCRdb's table has in-frame clones only and misses some. The V and J calls and clone size were taken over from that table, and D and trimming were inferred from the DNA. The data hold 200,000 to 250,000 clones, with 80% to 90% observed a single time. Sequences were obtained from peripheral blood. This sequence was found in a middle-aged man with acute or convalescent COVID-19. V is TRBV6-5 and J is TRBJ2-5; the D gene is possibly TRBD2 (5 bases). The CDR3 DNA reads TGTGCCAGCAGTTACTCGAGCTTTCGGGGTGTGGAGACCCAGTACTTC. Its translation is CASSYSSFRGVETQYF.